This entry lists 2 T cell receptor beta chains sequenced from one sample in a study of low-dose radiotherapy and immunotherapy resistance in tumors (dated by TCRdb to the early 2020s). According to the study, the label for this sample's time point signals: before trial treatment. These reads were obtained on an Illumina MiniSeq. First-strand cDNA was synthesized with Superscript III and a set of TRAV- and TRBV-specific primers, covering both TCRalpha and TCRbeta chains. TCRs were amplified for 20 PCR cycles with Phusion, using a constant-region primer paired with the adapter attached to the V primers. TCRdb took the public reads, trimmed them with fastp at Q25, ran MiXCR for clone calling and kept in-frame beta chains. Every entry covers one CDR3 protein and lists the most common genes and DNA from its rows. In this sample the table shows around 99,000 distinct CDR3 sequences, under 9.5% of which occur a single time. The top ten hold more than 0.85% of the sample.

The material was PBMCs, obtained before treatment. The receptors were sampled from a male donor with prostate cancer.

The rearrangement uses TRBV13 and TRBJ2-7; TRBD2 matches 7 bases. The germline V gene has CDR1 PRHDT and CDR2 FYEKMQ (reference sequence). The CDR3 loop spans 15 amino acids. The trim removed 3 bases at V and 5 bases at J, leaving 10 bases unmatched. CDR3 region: CASSLGGDPGDEQYF. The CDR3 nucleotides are TGTGCCAGCAGCTTGGGGGGGGACCCTGGGGACGAGCAGTACTTC.

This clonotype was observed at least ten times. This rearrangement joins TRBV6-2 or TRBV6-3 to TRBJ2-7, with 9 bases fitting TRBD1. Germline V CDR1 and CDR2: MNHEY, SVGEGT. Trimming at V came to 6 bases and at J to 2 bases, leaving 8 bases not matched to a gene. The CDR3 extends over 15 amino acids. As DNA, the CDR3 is TGTGCCAGCAGACCCCCGGGGACAGGGACCTACGAGCAGTACTTC. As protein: CASRPPGTGTYEQYF.